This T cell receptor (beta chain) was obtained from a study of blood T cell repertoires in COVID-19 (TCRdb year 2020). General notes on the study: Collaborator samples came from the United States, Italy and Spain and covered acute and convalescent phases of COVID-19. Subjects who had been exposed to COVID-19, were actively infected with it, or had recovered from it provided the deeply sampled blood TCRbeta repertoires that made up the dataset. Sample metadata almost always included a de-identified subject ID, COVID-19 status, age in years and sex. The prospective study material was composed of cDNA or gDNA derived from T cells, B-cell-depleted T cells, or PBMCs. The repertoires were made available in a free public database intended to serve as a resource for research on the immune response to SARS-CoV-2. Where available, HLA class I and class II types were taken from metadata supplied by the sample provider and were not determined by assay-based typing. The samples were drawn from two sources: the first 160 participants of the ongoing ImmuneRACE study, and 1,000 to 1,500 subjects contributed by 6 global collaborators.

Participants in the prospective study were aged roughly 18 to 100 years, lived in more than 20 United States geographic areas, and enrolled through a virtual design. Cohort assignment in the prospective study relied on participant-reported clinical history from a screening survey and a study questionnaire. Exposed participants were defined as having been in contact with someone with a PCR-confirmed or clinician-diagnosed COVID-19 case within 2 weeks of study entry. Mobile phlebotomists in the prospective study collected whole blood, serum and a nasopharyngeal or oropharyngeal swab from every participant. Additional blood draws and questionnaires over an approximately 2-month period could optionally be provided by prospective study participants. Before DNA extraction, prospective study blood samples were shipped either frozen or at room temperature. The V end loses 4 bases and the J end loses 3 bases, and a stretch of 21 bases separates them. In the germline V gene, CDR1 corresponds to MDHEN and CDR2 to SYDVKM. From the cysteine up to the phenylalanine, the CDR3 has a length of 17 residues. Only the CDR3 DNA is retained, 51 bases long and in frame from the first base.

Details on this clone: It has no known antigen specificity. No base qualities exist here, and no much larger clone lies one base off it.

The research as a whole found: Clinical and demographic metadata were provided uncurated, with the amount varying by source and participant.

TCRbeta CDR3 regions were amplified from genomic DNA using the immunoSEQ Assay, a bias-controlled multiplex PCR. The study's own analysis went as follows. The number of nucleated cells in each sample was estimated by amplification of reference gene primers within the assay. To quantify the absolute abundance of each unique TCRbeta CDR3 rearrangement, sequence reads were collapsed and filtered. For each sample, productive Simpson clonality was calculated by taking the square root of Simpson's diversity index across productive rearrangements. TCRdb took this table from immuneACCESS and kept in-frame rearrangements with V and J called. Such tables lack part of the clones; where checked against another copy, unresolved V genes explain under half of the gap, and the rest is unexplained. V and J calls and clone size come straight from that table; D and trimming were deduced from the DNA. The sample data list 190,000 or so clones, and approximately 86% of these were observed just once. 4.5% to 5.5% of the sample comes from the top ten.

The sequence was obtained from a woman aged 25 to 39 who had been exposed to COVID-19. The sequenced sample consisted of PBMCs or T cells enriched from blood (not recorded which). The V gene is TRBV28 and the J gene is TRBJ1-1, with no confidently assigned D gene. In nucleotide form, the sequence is TGTGCCAGCAGTTCCCCATTATTGCGGGCTCAGGACACTGAAGCTTTCTTT. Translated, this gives CASSSPLLRAQDTEAFF.